The rows below give T cell receptor beta chains drawn from one sample of a study of T cells expressing NK-cell markers. TCRdb reprocessed the 5' RACE reads and keeps a single row for each CDR3 protein, giving no DNA. The sample has 450,000 to 600,000 distinct CDR3 sequences. What was sequenced was blood T cells: a sorted CD56 or NKG2C T cell subset, CD4+ or CD8+ T cells, or bulk PBMC T cells (not recorded which). The receptors shown here come from a man aged 18 to 29 in good health. Both conserved end residues are part of each CDR3.

j_call,v_call,cdr3_aa
TRBJ2-5,TRBV5-6,CASSLGVRGLRETQYF
TRBJ2-2,TRBV24-1,CATSDFRGAGELFF
TRBJ1-5,TRBV27,CASSLSKGAGQPQHF
TRBJ1-1,TRBV4-3,CASSQDRAGNTEAFF
TRBJ2-1,TRBV7-9,CASGGRPYNEQFF
TRBJ2-1,TRBV3-1,CASSQDQFAWTSDYNEQFF
TRBJ2-5,TRBV2,CASLDAGGRETQYF
TRBJ2-1,TRBV20-1,CSARRDRALNEQFF
TRBJ2-1,TRBV19,CASRSGRVNEQFF
TRBJ2-1,TRBV9,CASSVGSGRRENEQFF
TRBJ1-2,TRBV12-3/TRBV12-4,CASSPRTGPSYTF
TRBJ2-7,TRBV20-1,CSAPLPGYEQYF
TRBJ2-2,TRBV4-2,CASSQEERYTGELFF
TRBJ2-1,TRBV7-2,CASSLDRDGEQFF
TRBJ2-1,TRBV2,CASTPSKDVQFF
TRBJ1-2,TRBV5-1,CASSLEGSNYGYTF
TRBJ2-7,TRBV20-1,CSAERTGDNEQYF
TRBJ1-6,TRBV6-2/TRBV6-3,CASSFFFSSYNSPLHF
TRBJ1-3,TRBV5-1,CASSSTQGAGNTIYF